One sample yielded the 19 T cell receptor beta chains listed below, sequenced in a study of response to subunit inactivated influenza vaccine. TCRdb re-analysed the RT-PCR reads in MiXCR, keeping a single row per CDR3 protein. The sample records about 160,000 distinct CDR3 sequences, approximately 10% being singletons. This specimen consisted of non-naive T cells sorted from PBMCs, obtained around seven weeks after vaccination. These receptors were obtained from a man aged 50-59 years who received an inactivated influenza vaccine.

The gene calls are TRBV2 and TRBJ2-3, with 9 bases matching TRBD1. Germline CDR1 SNHLY, CDR2 FYNNEI. This CDR3 spans 17 amino acids. After removal of 3 bases from V and 3 bases from J, the junction contained 10 bases not matched to a gene. CDR3 in amino acids: CASSDIKGTGFTDTQYF. DNA of the CDR3: TGTGCCAGCAGTGATATTAAGGGGACAGGGTTTACAGATACGCAGTATTTT. Combining the CDR3 with reference TRBV2 and TRBJ2-3 gives the whole variable domain EPEVTQTPSHQVTQMGQEVILRCVPISNHLYFYWYRQILGQKVEFLVSFYNNEISEKSEIFDDQFSVERPDGSNFTLKIRSTKLEDSAMYFCASSDIKGTGFTDTQYFGPGTRLTVL.

The table lists this clonotype with many counts. This chain links TRBV5-1 with TRBJ2-1, with 10 positions matching TRBD2. Germline CDR1 SGHRS, CDR2 YFSETQ. CDR3 length equals 14 residues. V lost 4 bases, J lost 8 bases, and 6 bases stayed unmatched. CDR3 bases: TGCGCCAGCAGCGGGACTAGCGTTTTGGATGAGCAGTTCTTC. Translating gives CASSGTSVLDEQFF.

Only a few counts were recorded for this clonotype. DNA of the CDR3: TGTGCCAGCAGCCGTCCGGCACTAGCGGGAGGGCCCTACAATGAGCAGTTCTTC. Its translation is CASSRPALAGGPYNEQFF. The chain employs TRBV7-3 and TRBJ2-1; 13 bases are a match to TRBD2. CDR3 length equals 18 residues. V lost 5 bases and J lost 2; bases outside the gene matches: 9. Looked up from germline, CDR1 is SGHTA and CDR2 is FQGTGA. The full variable domain, rest sourced from reference TRBV7-3 and TRBJ2-1, is GAGVSQTPSNKVTEKGKYVELRCDPISGHTALYWYRQSLGQGPEFLIYFQGTGAADDSGLPNDRFFAVRPEGSVSTLKIQRTERGDSAVYLCASSRPALAGGPYNEQFFGPGTRLTVL.

This clonotype was detected ten times or more. V usage is TRBV5-6 and J usage is TRBJ2-1; 10 bases map to TRBD2. Germline V lookup: CDR1 SGHDT, CDR2 YYEEEE. This CDR3 is 15 amino acids long. Trimming cost V 4 bases and J 8 bases; bases outside gene matches: 9. The CDR3 spells CASSTPTSGWDEQFF. The CDR3 nucleotides are TGTGCCAGCAGCACCCCGACTAGCGGGTGGGATGAGCAGTTCTTC.

This clonotype was detected many times. The chain joins TRBV19 to TRBJ1-5, with D uncertain. V lost 3 bases and J lost 7, with 22 bases in between. Germline V gene lookup returns CDR1 LNHDA and CDR2 SQIVND (reference sequence). The CDR3 runs 17 residues. The CDR3 protein is CASSIGKGRSLGQPQHF. The CDR3 nucleotides read TGTGCCAGTAGTATCGGAAAAGGTAGAAGTCTCGGGCAGCCCCAGCATTTT.

The V call is TRBV20-1, the J call TRBJ1-5, with 11 bases lining up with TRBD1. The CDR3 contains 16 residues. V lost 0 bases and J lost 6; bases outside the gene matches: 7. Germline values: CDR1 DFQATT, CDR2 SNEGSKA (reference sequence). The CDR3 sequence: CSAREIGQGALQPQHF. As DNA, the CDR3 is TGCAGTGCTAGAGAGATCGGACAGGGGGCCCTTCAGCCCCAGCATTTT.

This clonotype was found a few times. The chain joins TRBV16 to TRBJ2-1, with D perhaps TRBD1 (6 bases). The V and J ends lost 2 bases and 5 bases respectively, with 13 bases between them. There are 15 residues in the CDR3. CDR1 is KGHSY, CDR2 FQNENV, per germline. The CDR3 reads CASSQGGDRHNEQFF. For the CDR3, the DNA is TGTGCCAGCAGCCAAGGGGGTGACAGGCACAATGAGCAGTTCTTC.

This clonotype turned up a few times. This chain joins TRBV6-2 or TRBV6-3 and TRBJ1-2, with a possible D match to TRBD1 (5 bases). CDR3 length equals 11 residues. Germline CDR1 reads MNHEY; CDR2 reads SVGEGT. The V gene lost 11 bases and the J gene lost 4 bases, with 11 bases spanning the gap. The CDR3 sequence: CASGTAYGYTF. The DNA for the CDR3 is TGTGCCTCCGGGACGGCCTATGGCTACACCTTC.

The chain couples TRBV10-3 to TRBJ2-2, with D possibly being TRBD1 (6 bases). Per the germline V gene, CDR1 is ENHRY and CDR2 is SYGVKD. The CDR3 has 17 residues. Trimming shortened V by 6 bases and J by 5 bases, and 22 bases separated the two germline ends. The DNA for the CDR3 is TGTGCCATCAGGGGGGCAACAGGGATGGGTAAAACCGGGGAGCTGTTTTTT. It encodes CAIRGATGMGKTGELFF.

The V and J genes are TRBV6-2 or TRBV6-3 and TRBJ1-4, with D tentatively TRBD1 (5 bases). The V gene's germline CDR1 is MNHEY and CDR2 SVGEGT. The CDR3 runs 15 residues. Trimming removed 0 bases from V and 8 bases from J, with 13 bases in between. CDR3: CASSYSLTDMEKLFF. In nucleotides, the CDR3 is TGTGCCAGCAGTTACTCGTTGACAGACATGGAAAAACTGTTTTTT.

In its sample, this clonotype was seen many times. The V call is TRBV27, the J call TRBJ1-5; D is ambiguous. The CDR3 runs to 13 residues. The germline CDR1 and CDR2 sequences are MNHEY and SMNVEV (reference sequence). Trimming stripped 8 bases from V and 2 bases from J, with 10 bases between. The CDR3 coding sequence is TGTGCCAGCTCCCCCGGACGCAATCAGCCCCAGCATTTT. Residues: CASSPGRNQPQHF.

Many counts were recorded for this clonotype. This sequence joins TRBV10-3 and TRBJ2-3; D is undetermined. Germline assignment: CDR1 ENHRY and CDR2 SYGVKD. V was cut by 0 bases and J by 0 bases, with 10 bases left in between. The CDR3 consists of 16 residues. The CDR3 is CAISESKAESTDTQYF. The DNA of the CDR3 is TGTGCCATCAGTGAGTCGAAGGCCGAGAGCACAGATACGCAGTATTTT.

V is TRBV6-5 and J is TRBJ2-5; either TRBD1 or TRBD2 may supply D (6 bases each). The germline CDR1 and CDR2 sequences are MNHEY and SVGAGI. V lost 0 bases and J lost 6, with 14 bases in between. This CDR3 region has 15 residues. CDR3 nucleotides: TGTGCCAGCAGTTACTCCACTGGGGGGCTAAAGACCCAGTACTTC. Translated: CASSYSTGGLKTQYF.

This clonotype was seen ten or more times. This chain joins TRBV15 and TRBJ2-3, with TRBD1 matching over 7 bases. This CDR3 contains 16 residues. In germline, CDR1 is LNHNV, CDR2 YYDKDF (reference sequence). V was pared by 2 bases and J by 0 bases, with 5 bases of the junction left unmatched. The CDR3 protein is CATSRRQGPSTDTQYF. CDR3 bases: TGTGCCACCAGCAGAAGACAGGGCCCGAGCACAGATACGCAGTATTTT.

The V and J genes are TRBV18 and TRBJ1-5; the D is unclear. Germline CDR1 and CDR2: KGHSH and LQKENI. Trimming removed 3 bases at V and 8 bases at J, with 11 bases between. This CDR3 spans 13 amino acids. The CDR3 DNA sequence: TGTGCCAGCTCACCGCTGATGGATGAGCCCCAGCATTTT. This translates into CASSPLMDEPQHF.

The chain joins TRBV12-3 or TRBV12-4 to TRBJ2-5; 9 bases fit TRBD1. With V trimmed by 3 bases and J by 1 base, 3 bases remained unmatched. This CDR3 has 15 amino acids. CDR3 amino acids: CASSLGQGRQETQYF. Here the CDR3 DNA reads TGTGCCAGCAGTTTGGGACAGGGCCGCCAAGAGACCCAGTACTTC.

This rearrangement joins TRBV20-1 to TRBJ2-7, with D unresolved. V was cut by 6 bases and J by 2 bases, with 14 bases left in between. The germline gives CDR1 DFQATT, CDR2 SNEGSKA (reference sequence). CDR3 length: 13 residues. In DNA, the CDR3 is TGCAGTGCCCTCGTAGCACCCCCCTACGAGCAGTACTTC. It translates to CSALVAPPYEQYF.

Ten or more counts support this clonotype. The rearrangement links TRBV12-3 or TRBV12-4 to TRBJ2-1; D is perhaps TRBD1 (5 bases). This CDR3 has 14 residues. V was clipped by 6 bases and J by 10 bases, with 19 bases between them. The CDR3 protein is CASSGSGSKGEQFF. CDR3 nucleotide sequence: TGTGCCAGCAGCGGTTCAGGGTCGAAAGGCGAGCAGTTCTTC.

This clonotype appeared many times. The chain carries TRBV20-1 and TRBJ2-7; TRBD1 matches at 7 bases. The length of the CDR3 is 14 residues. V lost 6 bases, J lost 2 bases, and 10 bases stayed unmatched. The germline gives CDR1 DFQATT, CDR2 SNEGSKA (reference sequence). The DNA for the CDR3 is TGCAGTGCCATACCGACCGGACAGGCCTACGAGCAGTACTTC. It is translated as CSAIPTGQAYEQYF.